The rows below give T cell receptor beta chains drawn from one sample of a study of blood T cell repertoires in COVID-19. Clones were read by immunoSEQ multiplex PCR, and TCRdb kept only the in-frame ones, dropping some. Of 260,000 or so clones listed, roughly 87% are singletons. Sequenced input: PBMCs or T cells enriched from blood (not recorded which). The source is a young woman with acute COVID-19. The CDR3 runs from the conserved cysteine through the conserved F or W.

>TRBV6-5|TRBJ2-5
CASSYSSGLGETQYF
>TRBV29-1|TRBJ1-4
CSVGTGTVNEKLFF
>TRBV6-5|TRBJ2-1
CASSPTSGALNEQFF
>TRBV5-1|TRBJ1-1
CASSPGQGNTEAFF
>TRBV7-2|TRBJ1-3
CASSLGGLRGNTIYF
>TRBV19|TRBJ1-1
CASSIGQAEAFF
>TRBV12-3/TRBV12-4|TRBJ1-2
CASSLVLQTGYTF
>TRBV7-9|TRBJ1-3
CASSLGTVNSGNTIYF
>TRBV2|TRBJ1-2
CASRPQGAGYGYTF
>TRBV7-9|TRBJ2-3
CASSTRTGDTQYF
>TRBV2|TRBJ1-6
CASSEWDSTPSSYNSPLHF
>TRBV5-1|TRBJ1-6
CASHKTGDSPLHF
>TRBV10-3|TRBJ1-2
CAISEIPGTGSSGYTF
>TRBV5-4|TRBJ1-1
CASSTGQRTDLNTEAFF
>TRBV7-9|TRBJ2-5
CASSLGFAGDQETQYF
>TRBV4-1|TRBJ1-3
CASSQEVNGDTIYF
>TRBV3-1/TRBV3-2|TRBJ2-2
CASSQDINRQGEIANTGELFF
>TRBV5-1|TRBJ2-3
CASSSINTDTQYF
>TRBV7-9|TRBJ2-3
CASTLAGTDTQYF
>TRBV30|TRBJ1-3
CAWSPRQGASGNTIYF
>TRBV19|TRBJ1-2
CASRGGQAGYTF
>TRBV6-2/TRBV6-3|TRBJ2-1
CASSSGTGYTGDEQFF
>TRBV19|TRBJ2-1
CASSIDSEQFF
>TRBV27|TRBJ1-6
CASRPAGEGNSPLHF
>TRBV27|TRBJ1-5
CASSGLGQPQHF
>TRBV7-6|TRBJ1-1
CASSEGDRDTEAFF
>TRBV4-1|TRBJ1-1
CASSQGGQGKLNTEAFF
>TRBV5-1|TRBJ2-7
CASSRFGARGEQYF
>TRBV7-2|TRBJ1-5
CASSRTANQPQHF
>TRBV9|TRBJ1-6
CASSLTGQEISYNSPLHF
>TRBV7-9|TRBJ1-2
CASSLWGRGVLNYGYTF
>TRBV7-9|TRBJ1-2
CATSRQGYGYTF
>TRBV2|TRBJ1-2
CASRAPPLENYGYTF
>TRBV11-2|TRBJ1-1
CASSFTGLTEAFF
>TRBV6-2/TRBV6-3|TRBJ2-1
CASSYRGGFGNEQFF
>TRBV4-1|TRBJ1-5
CASSQDEEGSSNQPQHF
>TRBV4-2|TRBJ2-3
CASSLIKEITGVSDTQYF
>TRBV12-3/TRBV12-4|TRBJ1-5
CASSPQGNQPQHF
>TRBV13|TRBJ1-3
CASSLMAESTGGNTIYF
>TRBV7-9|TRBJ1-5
CASSRGTEESQPQHF
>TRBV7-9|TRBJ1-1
CASSSYRDGAEAFF
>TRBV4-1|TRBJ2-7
CASSQEPSGGIYEQYF
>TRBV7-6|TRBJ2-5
CASSLGLAGQTKETQYF
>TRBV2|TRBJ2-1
CASTGRANEQFF
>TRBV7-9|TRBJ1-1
CASSLTGGSEAFF
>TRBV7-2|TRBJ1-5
CASSVDRAQPQHF
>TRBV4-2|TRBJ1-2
CASSQVQGDGGYTF
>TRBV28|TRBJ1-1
CASILTQGALEAFF
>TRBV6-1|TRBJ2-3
CASSEGWGAGDTQYF
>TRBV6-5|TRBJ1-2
CASRIDRGHNYGYTF